This passage covers 25 T cell receptor beta chains from one sample sequenced in a study of long-term antiretroviral therapy in people with HIV (dated by TCRdb to 2021 to 2024). Sequencing of the TRB variable region was done with the immunoSEQ hsTCRB v3.0 assay at survey level resolution. TCRdb stores this immuneACCESS table with in-frame sequences only. Part of the clones is absent; in the studies checked, under half of the shortfall reflects unresolved V genes, and no reason is known for the rest. For this sample there are around 43,000 clones; approximately 94% appear just once. The ten largest clones take up roughly 2.2% of the sample. Sequenced material: unsorted PBMCs, taken just over 9 years after starting antiretroviral therapy. The receptor set was obtained from a man younger than 45 with HIV.

The J gene is TRBJ2-1, the V gene TRBV11-1, with TRBD1 identical over 8 bases. The CDR3 loop spans 13 amino acids. Unmatched junction bases numbered 2, after V lost 3 bases and J lost 7 bases. Per the germline V gene, CDR1 is SGHAT and CDR2 is FQDESV (reference sequence). As DNA, the CDR3 is TGTGCCAGCAGCTTGGACAGGGTTAATGAGCAGTTCTTC. It encodes CASSLDRVNEQFF.

This sequence joins TRBV2 and TRBJ1-3; D is ambiguous. The germline V gene has CDR1 SNHLY and CDR2 FYNNEI. The CDR3 has 12 amino acids. Trimming pared 7 bases from V and 4 bases from J, leaving 8 bases between. CDR3 nucleotide sequence: TGTGCCAGCACTGACACGGGAAACACCATATATTTT. This encodes CASTDTGNTIYF.

The rearrangement uses TRBV28 and TRBJ1-2, with D unclear. Trimming took off 2 bases at V and 0 bases at J, with 7 bases between the two ends. Germline V lookup: CDR1 MDHEN, CDR2 SYDVKM. There are 14 residues in the CDR3. The CDR3 DNA sequence: TGTGCCAGCAGTTTAGTGCCTTCTAACTATGGCTACACCTTC. It is translated as CASSLVPSNYGYTF.

The sample holds one count of this clone. The chain joins TRBV6-6 to TRBJ2-7; D is unclear. Germline CDR1 reads MNHNY; CDR2 reads SVGAGI (reference sequence). The ends were cut back, 2 bases at V and 0 bases at J, with 8 bases in the middle. The CDR3 is 14 residues long. The CDR3 nucleotides read TGTGCCAGCAGTTACGGTGGCCGCTCCTACGAGCAGTACTTC. It codes for CASSYGGRSYEQYF.

The CDR3 loop reads CASSEYATTEAFF. The CDR3 bases are TGTGCCAGCAGTGAATACGCGACCACTGAAGCTTTCTTT. This chain connects TRBV25-1 to TRBJ1-1, with no clear D. The CDR3 runs to 13 residues. Deletions cut 0 bases from V and 4 bases from J, with 6 bases between. CDR1 is MGHDK and CDR2 is SYGVNS in the germline V gene.

The chain couples TRBV28 to TRBJ1-2; 8 nucleotides match TRBD1. The CDR3 sequence is 13 residues long. The V gene end was trimmed by 5 bases and the J gene end by 11 bases; junction bases not matched to a gene: 10. CDR1 is MDHEN, CDR2 SYDVKM, per germline. The CDR3 region has the DNA TGTGCCAGCAGTCCGAGGACAGGGACGGTTTACACCTTC. Translation: CASSPRTGTVYTF.

The V gene is TRBV4-1, the J gene TRBJ1-2, with 8 bases aligning to TRBD1. This CDR3 comprises 14 residues. Germline CDR1 MGHRA, CDR2 YSYEKL. Losses at the gene ends were 4 bases for V and 3 bases for J; bases not matched to a gene: 4. The CDR3 DNA sequence: TGCGCCAGCAGCCCACAGGGGGTGGACTATGGCTACACCTTC. Translation: CASSPQGVDYGYTF.

The DNA for the CDR3 is TGCGCCAGCAGCCAAGATCGAGAGGTTTCTCTTGGTGACACTGAAGCTTTCTTT. Amino acid sequence: CASSQDREVSLGDTEAFF. The chain links TRBV4-1 to TRBJ1-1; D call uncertain. With 0 bases removed from V and 3 bases from J, the gap between germline ends came to 20 bases. Germline V gene data show CDR1 as MGHRA and CDR2 as YSYEKL. The CDR3 runs 18 residues.

V gene TRBV14 combines with J gene TRBJ2-5; a possible D gene is TRBD1 (5 bases). This CDR3 comprises 14 residues. Germline V lookup: CDR1 SGHDN, CDR2 FVKESK. Trimming took off 2 bases at V and 6 bases at J, with 13 bases between the two ends. This CDR3 is CASSQQGYGQTQYF. The DNA for the CDR3 is TGTGCCAGCAGCCAACAGGGCTACGGACAGACCCAGTACTTC.

This clone was recorded a few times. CDR3 DNA: TGTGCCAGCAGCCGCGGACAGGGTTTGGGCAATCAGCCCCAGCATTTT. It codes for CASSRGQGLGNQPQHF. The chain uses TRBV2 and TRBJ1-5; 8 positions match TRBD1. The CDR3 is made up of 16 amino acids. Germline V gives CDR1 SNHLY, CDR2 FYNNEI. V was clipped by 6 bases and J by 2 bases; unmatched bases: 9.

This clone occurred once. The chain is built from TRBV19 and TRBJ2-1; D call uncertain. Germline lookup yields CDR1 LNHDA and CDR2 SQIVND (reference sequence). The CDR3 is 12 residues long. V lost 8 bases and J lost 4, with 9 bases in between. The CDR3 DNA follows: TGTGCCAGTGTAGCAGGATACAATGAGCAGTTCTTC. Translation: CASVAGYNEQFF.

This clone was seen only once. This chain connects TRBV6-6 to TRBJ2-6; the D gene is possibly TRBD1 (5 bases). The length of the CDR3 is 12 residues. Germline assignment: CDR1 MNHNY and CDR2 SVGAGI (reference sequence). V lost 11 bases, J lost 6 bases, and 11 bases lay in between. CDR3 protein: CAGARLANVLTF. CDR3 DNA: TGTGCCGGGGCCCGGTTGGCCAACGTCCTGACTTTC.

The chain links TRBV7-9 to TRBJ1-6; weak D call: TRBD1 (6 bases). Germline V gene lookup returns CDR1 SEHNR and CDR2 FQNEAQ (reference sequence). The CDR3 totals 12 residues. Between the trimmed V and J ends, which lost 7 bases and 13 bases, there was a span of 14 bases. CDR3 amino acids: CASNIGGTPLHF. The CDR3 DNA reads as TGTGCCAGCAATATAGGGGGGACCCCCCTCCACTTT.

The CDR3 is CASSYVSTETQYF. CDR3 sequence (DNA): TGTGCCAGCAGTTACGTGTCGACGGAGACCCAGTACTTC. V usage is TRBV6-5 and J usage is TRBJ2-5; D gene uncertain. Germline loops: CDR1 MNHEY, CDR2 SVGAGI. Trimming took off 2 bases at V and 5 bases at J, with 9 bases between the two ends. This CDR3 spans 13 amino acids.

V usage is TRBV6-1 and J usage is TRBJ2-2; D may be TRBD2 (5 bases). The V and J ends lost 1 base and 6 bases respectively, with 6 bases between them. The CDR3 loop spans 13 amino acids. The V gene's germline CDR1 is MNHNS and CDR2 SASEGT. The CDR3 spells CASSEGGPGELFF. CDR3 bases: TGTGCCAGCAGTGAAGGAGGGCCCGGGGAGCTGTTTTTT.

The genes are TRBV7-9 and TRBJ2-2, with D tentatively TRBD1 or TRBD2 (5 bases each). This CDR3 is 16 amino acids long. Per the germline V gene, CDR1 is SEHNR and CDR2 is FQNEAQ (reference sequence). V was trimmed by 5 bases and J by 0 bases, leaving 13 bases between them. The CDR3 nucleotides are TGTGCCAGCAGCAGGGGACCGAGAGCGAACACCGGGGAGCTGTTTTTT. Protein sequence: CASSRGPRANTGELFF. The full variable domain, in which reference TRBV7-9 and TRBJ2-2 provide the parts outside the CDR3, is DTGVSQNPRHKITKRGQNVTFRCDPISEHNRLYWYRQTLGQGPEFLTYFQNEAQLEKSRLLSDRFSAERPKGSFSTLEIQRTEQGDSAMYLCASSRGPRANTGELFFGEGSRLTVL.

CDR3 loop: CASSLGTGDTGELFF. The CDR3 nucleotides read TGTGCCAGCAGTTTAGGGACAGGGGATACCGGGGAGCTGTTTTTT. The V and J genes are TRBV6-1 and TRBJ2-2; 10 bases fit TRBD1. V shed 5 bases and J 5 bases; nucleotides not matched to a gene: 5. The CDR3 length is 15 residues. The V gene's germline CDR1 is MNHNS and CDR2 SASEGT.

The chain uses TRBV14 and TRBJ2-7; 9 bases fit TRBD1. This CDR3 contains 16 residues. J lost 3 bases, V lost 3 bases, and 9 bases had no gene match. CDR1 SGHDN and CDR2 FVKESK come from the germline V gene. CDR3 DNA: TGTGCCAGCAGCCACCGAGACAGGGGGGTTGACTACGAGCAGTACTTC. This encodes CASSHRDRGVDYEQYF.

The chain is built from TRBV19 and TRBJ1-1; D gene uncertain. CDR1 is LNHDA, CDR2 SQIVND, per germline (reference sequence). Deletions cut 6 bases from V and 7 bases from J, with 12 bases between. This CDR3 has 12 residues. In DNA, the CDR3 is TGTGCCAGTAGACCGCCAAGCCTTGAAGCTTTCTTT. It translates to CASRPPSLEAFF.

The gene calls are TRBV15 and TRBJ1-1, with a possible D match to TRBD1 (6 bases). This CDR3 region has 18 residues. Trimming cost V 0 bases and J 1 base, with 18 bases left between them. Per the germline V gene, CDR1 is LNHNV and CDR2 is YYDKDF (reference sequence). This chain's CDR3 is CATSREGYYGGRNTEAFF. In DNA, the CDR3 is TGTGCCACCAGCAGAGAGGGGTATTACGGGGGGCGGAACACTGAAGCTTTCTTT. Using reference TRBV15 and TRBJ1-1 for the parts outside the CDR3, the full variable domain is DAMVIQNPRYQVTQFGKPVTLSCSQTLNHNVMYWYQQKSSQAPKLLFHYYDKDFNNEADTPDNFQSRRPNTSFCFLDIRSPGLGDTAMYLCATSREGYYGGRNTEAFFGQGTRLTVV.

This clone was counted once. The rearrangement joins TRBV11-2 to TRBJ1-4, with a weak D call TRBD1 (5 bases). V was pared by 5 bases and J by 7 bases, with 17 bases between. The CDR3 length is 15 residues. Germline V lookup: CDR1 SGHAT, CDR2 FQNNGV. In nucleotides, the CDR3 is TGTGCCAGCAGCGTTGGACTTGTTCAGGGTGAAAAACTGTTTTTT. Translation gives CASSVGLVQGEKLFF.

The chain carries TRBV4-2 and TRBJ1-1; D is undetermined. Germline lookup yields CDR1 LGHNA and CDR2 YNFKEQ. The CDR3 runs 16 residues. The ends were cut back, 1 base at V and 4 bases at J, with 16 bases in the middle. CDR3 in DNA: TGTGCCAGCAGCCAAGGGGTCGGGGTCCCCTCCACTGAAGCTTTCTTT. It yields the protein CASSQGVGVPSTEAFF.

This clone appeared a single time. CDR3 coding DNA: TGTGCCAGCAGCCGATCCCCAGGCCGGGAGCTGTTTTTT. Amino acid sequence: CASSRSPGRELFF. The chain has TRBV7-9 and TRBJ2-2; D not certain. Trimming took off 5 bases at V and 9 bases at J, with 13 bases between the two ends. The CDR3 has 13 amino acids. Germline V gene data show CDR1 as SEHNR and CDR2 as FQNEAQ (reference sequence).

The gene calls are TRBV14 and TRBJ1-2, with a weak D call TRBD1 (5 bases). The CDR3 has 13 residues. The V gene's germline CDR1 is SGHDN and CDR2 FVKESK. V was pared by 0 bases and J by 8 bases, with 10 bases between. CDR3 DNA: TGTGCCAGCAGCCAAGATCGGAGGGACGGCTACACCTTC. Its protein product is CASSQDRRDGYTF.

The V call is TRBV10-3, the J call TRBJ2-6; 12 bases are a match to TRBD1. Germline-derived CDR1 and CDR2 are ENHRY and SYGVKD. The V and J ends lost 6 bases and 0 bases, in that order; junction bases with no gene match: 6. The CDR3 is made up of 18 amino acids. The CDR3 DNA follows: TGTGCCATCAGGGGGGACAGGGGGCTACCCTCTGGGGCCAACGTCCTGACTTTC. Translation gives CAIRGDRGLPSGANVLTF.